Listed below are T cell receptor beta chains from one sample, sequenced in a study of blood T cell repertoires in COVID-19. Repertoires were generated with immunoSEQ multiplex PCR, while TCRdb's copy carries only in-frame clones and drops some. This sample has over 200,000 clones, with around nine tenths found just once. The specimen sequenced was PBMCs or T cells enriched from blood (not recorded which). The receptors shown here come from a woman between 25 and 40 years old with acute COVID-19. Each CDR3 is given with its conserved first and last residue. Only some rows state a clone size, as once, few, many or a class for expanded clones.

>NA|TRBV5-6|TRBJ1-5
CASSQDRGNQPQHF
>NA|TRBV19|TRBJ1-5
CASSIRGMRQPQHF
>NA|TRBV5-1|TRBJ2-7
CASSPTDRSNLYEQYF
>NA|TRBV27|TRBJ1-2
CASSLVSGHRTYYGYTF
>NA|TRBV7-8|TRBJ1-4
CASSLAARLSEKLFF
>NA|TRBV25-1|TRBJ2-7
CATRGLAGGSSYEQYF
>NA|TRBV7-2|TRBJ2-7
CASSQGGQLTYEQYF
>NA|TRBV7-9|TRBJ1-4
CASSPTDTTNEKLFF
>NA|TRBV9|TRBJ2-3
CASSVNGGPSTDTQYF
>NA|TRBV5-1|TRBJ2-2
CASSLNQGADTGELFF
>NA|TRBV2|TRBJ2-7
CASSAQTGRRGAYEQYF
>NA|TRBV7-2|TRBJ1-2
CASSLGTGGLGYTF
>NA|TRBV18|TRBJ2-3
CASSPDRGPTDTQYF
>once|TRBV6-1|TRBJ2-1
CASSEALSGGANEQFF
>NA|TRBV19|TRBJ2-7
CASSGQGITYEQYF
>NA|TRBV29-1|TRBJ1-3
CSVGLSSSGNTIYF
>NA|TRBV2|TRBJ2-7
CASNLRGSSYEQYF
>NA|TRBV6-5|TRBJ1-2
CASSYTWTGVDYGYTF
>NA|TRBV19|TRBJ1-2
CASRMTASNYGYTF
>NA|TRBV4-1|TRBJ2-7
CASSQEVDRGYEQYF
>NA|TRBV6-5|TRBJ2-5
CASRPSGGDQETQYF
>NA|TRBV6-5|TRBJ1-3
CASSYGQGYRNTIYF
>NA|TRBV10-2|TRBJ1-1
CASSDGRSYEAFF